The present TCR beta chain was sequenced within a study of response to subunit inactivated influenza vaccine. TCRdb re-called the RT-PCR reads with MiXCR, one entry per CDR3 protein. The sample consists of approximately 290,000 distinct CDR3 sequences, over 20% of them appearing once. The CDR3 runs 13 residues. V was cut by 2 bases and J by 3 bases, with 7 bases left in between. CDR1 KGHSH and CDR2 LQKENI come from the germline V gene. This TCR was recovered from a man aged 50-75 years who received an inactivated influenza vaccine. The gene calls are TRBV18 and TRBJ1-1; weak D call: TRBD1 (5 bases). The input for sequencing was PBMCs from blood, taken about 20 months after vaccination. This chain's CDR3 is CASSPGAHTEAFF. CDR3 in DNA: TGTGCCAGCTCACCAGGGGCGCACACTGAAGCTTTCTTT. The complete variable domain, with remaining parts taken from reference TRBV18 and TRBJ1-1, reads NAGVMQNPRHLVRRRGQEARLRCSPMKGHSHVYWYRQLPEEGLKFMVYLQKENIIDESGMPKERFSAEFPKEGPSILRIQQVVRGDSAAYFCASSPGAHTEAFFGQGTRLTVV.